The entry below gives a single T cell receptor beta chain sequence along with its context. The antigen remains undetermined. The data originate from a study of T cell repertoires and HLA-DP antigens. Study at large: Transduced HeLa cells presented HLA-DP to CD4+ T cells. The donors, ranging 18-to-29 to 60-to-69 years, included a couple of males and one female.

Amplification used primers for 54 TRBV and 13 TRBJ segments. Here immunoSEQ multiplex PCR was the method, and the copy in TCRdb shows in-frame clones only, minus some. The data hold fewer than 75,000 clones, with roughly 75% observed a single time. Study results and caveats: Sorted CD137+ cells had clonality roughly 0.41 against both alloantigens, versus around 0.04 pre-culture.

Germline V lookup: CDR1 MNHEY, CDR2 SVGAGI. The V gene end was trimmed by 4 bases and the J gene end by 8 bases; junction bases not matched to a gene: 9. The CDR3 contains 15 residues. The sample consisted of CD4+ T cells from PBMCs. V and J are TRBV6-5 and TRBJ2-1; TRBD1 matches 9 bases. The TCR was taken from a man in his 60s in good health and CMV-seronegative. The CDR3 DNA reads TGTGCCAGCAGTTCTACGGGACAGGGTTTCGATGAGCAGTTCTTC. Its translation is CASSSTGQGFDEQFF.